What follows describes a single TCR beta chain. Time point given: pretreatment peripheral blood. Repertoires were generated with immunoSEQ multiplex PCR, while TCRdb's copy carries only in-frame clones and drops some. The sample contains about 57,000 clones, about four fifths of which appear only once. The entry originates in a study of PD-L1 blockade in urothelial cancer. V lost 0 bases and J lost 3; bases outside the gene matches: 5. This CDR3 spans 16 amino acids. Germline CDR1 reads SGHVS; CDR2 reads FQNEAQ. The V gene is TRBV7-8, the J gene TRBJ2-7, with 10 bases identical to TRBD2. This clonotype originated in a man in his 70s with urothelial cancer. The sequenced sample was PBMCs, obtained around atezolizumab (anti-PD-L1) treatment. The CDR3 DNA sequence: TGTGCCAGCAGCTTAGCGGGTTCTAGCGGGAGCTACGAGCAGTACTTC. This translates into CASSLAGSSGSYEQYF.